This TCR beta chain was captured by sequencing in a study of blood T cell repertoires in COVID-19. Study-wide background: Whether acute or convalescent, the COVID-19 samples came from the United States, Italy and Spain. PBMCs, B-cell-depleted T cells, or T cells provided the cDNA or gDNA that made up the material.

Original analysis: Reference gene primers were amplified, and this amplification served to estimate nucleated cell counts. This table comes from immunoSEQ multiplex PCR, and its TCRdb copy is limited to in-frame clones, with some not included. V and J calls and clone size follow that table, whereas D and trimming were derived from the DNA. Of about 160,000 clones listed, approximately 91% are singletons. This clone has only one observation. The specimen was peripheral blood. The clonotype was recovered from a man younger than 35 with acute or convalescent COVID-19.

The CDR3 nucleotides read TGTGCCACCAGTGCCCCAGGGGACAATGAGCAGTTCTTC. It codes for CATSAPGDNEQFF. The V gene is TRBV24-1, the J gene TRBJ2-1; maybe TRBD1 (6 bases). The V gene's germline CDR1 is KGHDR and CDR2 SFDVKD. This CDR3 has 13 residues. Trimming shortened V by 5 bases and J by 5 bases, and 9 bases separated the two germline ends.